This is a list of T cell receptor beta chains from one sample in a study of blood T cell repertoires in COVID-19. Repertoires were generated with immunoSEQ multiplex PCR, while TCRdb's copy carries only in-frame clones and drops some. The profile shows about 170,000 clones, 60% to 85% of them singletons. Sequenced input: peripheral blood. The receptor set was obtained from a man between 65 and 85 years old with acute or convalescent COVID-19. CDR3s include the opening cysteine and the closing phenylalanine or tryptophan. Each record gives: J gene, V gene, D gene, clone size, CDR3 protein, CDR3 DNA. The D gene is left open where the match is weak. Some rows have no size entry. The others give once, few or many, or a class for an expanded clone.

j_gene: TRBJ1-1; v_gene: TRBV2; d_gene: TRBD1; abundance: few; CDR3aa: CASRGTGGNSEAFF; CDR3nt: TGTGCCAGCAGGGGGACAGGGGGAAATTCTGAAGCTTTCTTT
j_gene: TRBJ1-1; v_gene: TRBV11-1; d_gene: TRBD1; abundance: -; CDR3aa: CASSNNRGNTEAFF; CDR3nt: TGTGCCAGCAGCAATAACAGGGGGAACACTGAAGCTTTCTTT
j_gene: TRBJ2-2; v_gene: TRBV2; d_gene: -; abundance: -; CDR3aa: CASSQRGINTGELFF; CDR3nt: TGTGCCAGCAGCCAACGGGGGATCAACACCGGGGAGCTGTTTTTT
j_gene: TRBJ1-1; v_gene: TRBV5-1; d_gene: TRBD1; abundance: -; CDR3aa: CASSLDKGAMNTEAFF; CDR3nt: TGCGCCAGCAGCTTGGACAAGGGGGCTATGAACACTGAAGCTTTCTTT
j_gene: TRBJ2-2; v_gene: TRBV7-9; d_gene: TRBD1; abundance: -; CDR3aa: CASSISGTGFGELFF; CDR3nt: TGTGCCAGCAGCATATCCGGGACAGGGTTCGGGGAGCTGTTTTTT
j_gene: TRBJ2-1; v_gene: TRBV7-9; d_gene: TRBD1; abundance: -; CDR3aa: CASSYETGQAYNEQFF; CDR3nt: TGTGCCAGCAGCTACGAGACGGGACAGGCCTACAATGAGCAGTTCTTC
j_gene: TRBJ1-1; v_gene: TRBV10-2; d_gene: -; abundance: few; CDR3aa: CASSEQGSTEAFF; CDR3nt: TGCGCCAGCAGTGAGCAGGGATCCACTGAAGCTTTCTTT
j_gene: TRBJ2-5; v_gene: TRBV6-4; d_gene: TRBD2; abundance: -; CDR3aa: CASSDSVPSGAQETQYF; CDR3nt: TGTGCCAGCAGTGACTCGGTTCCTAGCGGGGCCCAAGAGACCCAGTACTTC
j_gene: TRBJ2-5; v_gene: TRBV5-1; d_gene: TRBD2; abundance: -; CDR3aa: CASSLAPAGAKETQYF; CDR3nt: TGCGCCAGCAGCTTGGCCCCAGCGGGGGCAAAAGAGACCCAGTACTTC
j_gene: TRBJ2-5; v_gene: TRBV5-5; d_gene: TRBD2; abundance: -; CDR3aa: CASSLGSGVQETQYF; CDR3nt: TGTGCCAGCAGCTTAGGTAGCGGGGTCCAAGAGACCCAGTACTTC
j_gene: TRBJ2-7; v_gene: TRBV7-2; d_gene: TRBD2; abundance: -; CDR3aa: CASSLGLAGVYEQYF; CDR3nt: TGTGCCAGCAGCTTAGGACTAGCGGGAGTCTACGAGCAGTACTTC
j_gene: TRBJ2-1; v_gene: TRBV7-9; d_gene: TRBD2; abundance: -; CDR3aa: CASSLARGGSNEQFF; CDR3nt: TGTGCCAGCAGCTTAGCCCGGGGGGGTAGCAATGAGCAGTTCTTC
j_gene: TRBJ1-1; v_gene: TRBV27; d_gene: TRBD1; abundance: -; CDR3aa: CASSPQGADTEAFF; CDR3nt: TGTGCCAGCAGTCCTCAGGGGGCGGACACTGAAGCTTTCTTT
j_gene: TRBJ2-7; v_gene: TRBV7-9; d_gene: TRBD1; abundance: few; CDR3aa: CASSLEGGKEYF; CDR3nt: TGTGCCAGCAGCTTAGAAGGGGGCAAGGAGTACTTC
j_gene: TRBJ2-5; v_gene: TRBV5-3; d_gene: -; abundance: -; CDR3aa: CARSLTQGRETQYF; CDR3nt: TGTGCCAGAAGCTTGACACAGGGAAGAGAGACCCAGTACTTC
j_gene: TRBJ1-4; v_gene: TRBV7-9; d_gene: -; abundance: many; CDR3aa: CASSLEGFATNEKLFF; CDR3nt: TGTGCCAGCAGCTTAGAGGGGTTTGCAACTAATGAAAAACTGTTTTTT
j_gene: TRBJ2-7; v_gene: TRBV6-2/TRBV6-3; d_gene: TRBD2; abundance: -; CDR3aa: CASSYRLAGGTYEQYF; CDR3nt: TGTGCCAGCAGTTATCGCCTAGCGGGAGGTACCTACGAGCAGTACTTC
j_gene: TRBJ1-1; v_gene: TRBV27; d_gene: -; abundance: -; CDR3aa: CASSLLAGVNTEAFF; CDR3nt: TGTGCCAGCAGTTTATTGGCGGGAGTGAACACTGAAGCTTTCTTT
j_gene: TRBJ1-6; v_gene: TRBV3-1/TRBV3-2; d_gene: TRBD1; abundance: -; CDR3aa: CASSRDRNSPLHF; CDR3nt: TGTGCCAGCAGCCGGGACAGAAATTCACCCCTCCACTTT
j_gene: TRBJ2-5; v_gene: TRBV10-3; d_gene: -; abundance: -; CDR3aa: CAISESGGAGAETQYF; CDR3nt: TGTGCCATCAGTGAGTCAGGTGGAGCAGGGGCAGAGACCCAGTACTTC
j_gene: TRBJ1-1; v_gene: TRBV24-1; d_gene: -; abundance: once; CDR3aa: CATSGGAVTEAFF; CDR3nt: TGTGCCACCAGTGGGGGCGCCGTCACTGAAGCTTTCTTT
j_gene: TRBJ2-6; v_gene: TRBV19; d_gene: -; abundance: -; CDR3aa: CASSISGDPWSSGANVLTF; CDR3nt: TGTGCCAGTAGTATATCTGGCGACCCATGGAGCTCTGGGGCCAACGTCCTGACTTTC
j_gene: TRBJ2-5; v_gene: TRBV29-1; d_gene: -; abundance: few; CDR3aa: CSVGPQGAGETQYF; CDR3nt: TGCAGCGTTGGTCCACAGGGAGCGGGGGAGACCCAGTACTTC
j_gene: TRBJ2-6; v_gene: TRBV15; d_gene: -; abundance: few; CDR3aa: CATSVAGANVLTF; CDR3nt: TGTGCCACCAGCGTAGCTGGGGCCAACGTCCTGACTTTC
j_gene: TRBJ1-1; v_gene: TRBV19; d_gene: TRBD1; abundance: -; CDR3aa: CASSIRGQGNTEAFF; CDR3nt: TGTGCCAGTAGTATAAGGGGACAGGGAAACACTGAAGCTTTCTTT
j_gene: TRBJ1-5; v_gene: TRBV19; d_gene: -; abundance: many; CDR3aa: CASSIRPRQPQHF; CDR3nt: TGTGCCAGTAGTATAAGACCCAGGCAGCCCCAGCATTTT
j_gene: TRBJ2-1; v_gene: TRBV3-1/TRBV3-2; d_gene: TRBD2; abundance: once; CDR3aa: CASRSSGSIAHNEQFF; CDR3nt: TGTGCCAGCAGGAGTAGCGGGAGCATCGCCCACAATGAGCAGTTCTTC
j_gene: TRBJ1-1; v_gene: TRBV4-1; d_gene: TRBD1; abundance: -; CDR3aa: CASSQEVRGTGEAFF; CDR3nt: TGCGCCAGCAGCCAAGAAGTCCGGGGGACAGGGGAAGCTTTCTTT
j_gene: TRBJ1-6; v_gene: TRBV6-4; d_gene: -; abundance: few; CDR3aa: CASSDREHSPLHF; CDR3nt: TGTGCCAGCAGTGACAGGGAGCATTCACCCCTCCACTTT
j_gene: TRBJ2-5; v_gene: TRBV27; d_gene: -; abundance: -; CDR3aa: CASSPTWSSVGQETQYF; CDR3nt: TGTGCCAGCAGTCCCACCTGGTCTAGCGTTGGCCAAGAGACCCAGTACTTC
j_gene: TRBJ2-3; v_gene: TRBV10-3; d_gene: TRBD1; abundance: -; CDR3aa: CAGSPGQATTDTQYF; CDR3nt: TGTGCCGGCTCGCCCGGACAGGCAACCACAGATACGCAGTATTTT
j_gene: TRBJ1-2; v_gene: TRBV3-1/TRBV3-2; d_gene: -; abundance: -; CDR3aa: CASSQATASDGYTF; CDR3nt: TGTGCCAGCAGCCAGGCAACAGCTTCCGATGGCTACACCTTC
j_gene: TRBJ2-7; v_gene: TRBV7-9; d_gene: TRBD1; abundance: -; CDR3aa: CASSARTGGFSEQYF; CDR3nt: TGTGCCAGCAGCGCCCGGACAGGGGGCTTTAGCGAGCAGTACTTC
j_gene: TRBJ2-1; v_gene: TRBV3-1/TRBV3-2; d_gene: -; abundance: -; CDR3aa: CASSLPGWNEQFF; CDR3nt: TGTGCCAGCAGCCTCCCCGGGTGGAATGAGCAGTTCTTC
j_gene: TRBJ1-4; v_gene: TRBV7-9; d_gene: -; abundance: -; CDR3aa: CASSLGGGINEKLFF; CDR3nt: TGTGCCAGCAGCTTAGGGGGCGGGATTAATGAAAAACTGTTTTTT
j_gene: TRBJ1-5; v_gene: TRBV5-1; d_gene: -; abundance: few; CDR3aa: CASSLSGGTEPQHF; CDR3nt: TGCGCCAGCAGCTTGTCCGGCGGCACGGAGCCCCAGCATTTT
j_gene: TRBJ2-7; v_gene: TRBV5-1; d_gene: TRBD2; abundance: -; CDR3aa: CASSLSSSGSLREQYF; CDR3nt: TGCGCCAGCAGCTTGAGTTCTAGCGGGAGTCTTCGAGAGCAGTACTTC
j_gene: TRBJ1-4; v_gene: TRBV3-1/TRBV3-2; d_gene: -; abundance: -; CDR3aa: CASSLQGEKLFF; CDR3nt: TGTGCCAGCAGCCTTCAGGGTGAAAAACTGTTTTTT
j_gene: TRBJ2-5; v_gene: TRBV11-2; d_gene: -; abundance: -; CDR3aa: CASSRGYQETQYF; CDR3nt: TGTGCCAGCAGTCGGGGGTACCAAGAGACCCAGTACTTC
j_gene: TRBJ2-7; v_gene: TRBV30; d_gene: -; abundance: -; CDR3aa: CAWSRPGARTYEQYF; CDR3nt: TGTGCCTGGAGCCGCCCAGGGGCCAGGACCTACGAGCAGTACTTC
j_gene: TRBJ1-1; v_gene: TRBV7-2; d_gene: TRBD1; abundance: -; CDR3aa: CASSSQGALTEAFF; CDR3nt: TGTGCCAGCAGCTCACAGGGGGCTCTAACTGAAGCTTTCTTT
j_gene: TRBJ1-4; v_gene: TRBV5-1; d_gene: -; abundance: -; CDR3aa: CASSPGTPSTEKLFF; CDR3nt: TGCGCCAGCAGCCCGGGGACACCAAGCACTGAAAAACTGTTTTTT
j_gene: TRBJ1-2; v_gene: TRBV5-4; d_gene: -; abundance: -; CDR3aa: CASSSPTVGRYTF; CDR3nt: TGTGCCAGCAGCTCCCCGACAGTCGGTCGCTACACCTTC
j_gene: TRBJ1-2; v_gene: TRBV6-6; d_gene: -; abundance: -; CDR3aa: CASSYLADYGYTF; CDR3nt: TGTGCCAGCAGTTACTTGGCAGACTATGGCTACACCTTC
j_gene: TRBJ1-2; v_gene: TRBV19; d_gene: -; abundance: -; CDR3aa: CASSETWFYGYTF; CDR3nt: TGTGCCAGTAGTGAGACATGGTTCTATGGCTACACCTTC
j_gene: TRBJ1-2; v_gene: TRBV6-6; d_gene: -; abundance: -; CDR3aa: CASSDTNYGYTF; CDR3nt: TGTGCCAGCAGTGACACTAACTATGGCTACACCTTC
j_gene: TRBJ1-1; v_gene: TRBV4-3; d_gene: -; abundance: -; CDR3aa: CASSQTSGMNTEAFF; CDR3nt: TGCGCCAGCAGCCAGACCTCGGGGATGAACACTGAAGCTTTCTTT
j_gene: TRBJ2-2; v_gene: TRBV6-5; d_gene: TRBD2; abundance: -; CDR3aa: CASSYTSGGGELFF; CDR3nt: TGTGCCAGCAGTTACACTAGCGGGGGCGGGGAGCTGTTTTTT
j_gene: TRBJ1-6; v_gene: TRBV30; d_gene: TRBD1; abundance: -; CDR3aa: CAWSPPGQGGFRNSPLHF; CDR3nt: TGTGCCTGGAGTCCACCGGGACAGGGAGGATTCCGTAATTCACCCCTCCACTTT
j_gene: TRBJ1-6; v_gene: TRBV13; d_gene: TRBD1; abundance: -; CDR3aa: CASSQGEWNNSPLHF; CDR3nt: TGTGCCAGCAGCCAGGGGGAATGGAATAATTCACCCCTCCACTTT
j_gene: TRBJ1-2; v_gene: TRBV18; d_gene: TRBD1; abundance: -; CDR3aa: CASYKTGENYGYTF; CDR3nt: TGTGCCAGCTACAAGACAGGGGAAAATTATGGCTACACCTTC
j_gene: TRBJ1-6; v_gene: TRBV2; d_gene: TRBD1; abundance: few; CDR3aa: CASSGRTGRVHPMRSPLHF; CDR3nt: TGTGCCAGCAGTGGCCGGACAGGGAGGGTCCACCCGATGCGTTCACCCCTCCACTTT
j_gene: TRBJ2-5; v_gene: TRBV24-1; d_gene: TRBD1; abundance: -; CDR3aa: CATSDPDRYQETQYF; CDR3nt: TGTGCCACCAGTGATCCGGACAGGTACCAAGAGACCCAGTACTTC